The next 24 T cell receptor beta chains were all read from a single sample in a study of blood T cell repertoires in COVID-19. Sequenced by immunoSEQ multiplex PCR; TCRdb stores in-frame clones only, minus some. The table records about 40,000 clones, around 83% of them present only once. The sample was peripheral blood. The receptors were sampled from a man in his fifties in a cohort sampled during active COVID-19.

The chain employs TRBV11-3 and TRBJ2-3; unclear D gene. This CDR3 is built from 15 residues. Trimming pared 5 bases from V and 3 bases from J, leaving 15 bases between. Per germline, CDR1 SGHNT and CDR2 YENEEA. The CDR3 protein is CASSPRVLRTDTQYF. The CDR3 DNA reads TGTGCCAGCAGCCCACGTGTCCTTCGGACAGATACGCAGTATTTT. The whole variable domain, filled in from reference TRBV11-3 and TRBJ2-3, reads EAGVVQSPRYKIIEKKQPVAFWCNPISGHNTLYWYLQNLGQGPELLIRYENEEAVDDSQLPKDRFSAERLKGVDSTLKIQPAELGDSAVYLCASSPRVLRTDTQYFGPGTRLTVL.

The V and J genes are TRBV9 and TRBJ2-5; D remains ambiguous. This CDR3 is 13 amino acids long. CDR1 is SGDLS, CDR2 YYNGEE, per germline. V gave up 3 bases and J gave up 5 bases, with 11 bases separating them. CDR3 loop: CASSGFVEETQYF. The CDR3 DNA is TGTGCCAGCAGCGGATTCGTGGAGGAGACCCAGTACTTC. Looking up the rest from reference TRBV9 and TRBJ2-5 gives the full variable domain: DSGVTQTPKHLITATGQRVTLRCSPRSGDLSVYWYQQSLDQGLQFLIQYYNGEERAKGNILERFSAQQFPDLHSELNLSSLELGDSALYFCASSGFVEETQYFGPGTRLLVL.

The V and J genes are TRBV11-3 and TRBJ1-4, with 7 bases lining up with TRBD1. The CDR3 runs 15 residues. Germline V CDR1 and CDR2: SGHNT, YENEEA. After removal of 5 bases from V and 4 bases from J, the junction contained 7 bases not matched to a gene. The CDR3 DNA reads TGTGCCAGCAGCGGTACAGGGGTCGGTAATGAAAAACTGTTTTTT. It is translated as CASSGTGVGNEKLFF.

By sample share, this clone is hyperexpanded. One end of the junction is discordant with germline, which a read error may explain. The chain employs TRBV2 and TRBJ2-3; 7 bases fit TRBD2. The germline CDR1 and CDR2 sequences are SNHLY and FYNNEI. CDR3 length equals 15 residues. CDR3 loop: CASSQAGIGADTQYF. Written as DNA, the CDR3 is TGTGCCAGCAGTCAAGCGGGAATAGGGGCAGATACGCAGTATTTT.

This sequence joins TRBV29-1 and TRBJ1-1; D gene unclear. This CDR3 comprises 14 residues. Germline V gives CDR1 SQVTM, CDR2 ANQGSEA. The V gene lost 2 bases and the J gene lost 4 bases, with 14 bases spanning the gap. The CDR3 sequence is CSVESSSRATEAFF. CDR3 in DNA: TGCAGCGTTGAATCGAGTTCGAGGGCCACTGAAGCTTTCTTT.

The V gene is TRBV28, the J gene TRBJ2-7; tentatively, D is TRBD2 (6 bases). The germline V gene encodes CDR1 MDHEN and CDR2 SYDVKM. The CDR3 length is 14 residues. V dropped 7 bases and J dropped 1 base, with 14 bases sitting between them. CDR3: CASTRYGGSYEQYV. Written as DNA, the CDR3 is TGTGCCAGCACGAGGTACGGGGGATCCTACGAGCAGTACGTC.

This clone was recorded once. The chain carries TRBV5-5 and TRBJ2-1; D gene ambiguous. This CDR3 has 13 amino acids. From germline, CDR1 is SGHKS and CDR2 YYEKEE (reference sequence). Trimming removed 4 bases at V and 9 bases at J, with 14 bases between. The CDR3 protein is CASSPSEYGEQFF. The CDR3 coding sequence is TGTGCCAGCAGCCCCTCCGAGTACGGTGAGCAGTTCTTC.

The chain employs TRBV25-1 and TRBJ2-7, with 8 positions matching TRBD1. The length of the CDR3 is 15 residues. CDR1 and CDR2 from the germline V gene are MGHDK and SYGVNS. Unmatched junction bases numbered 5, after V lost 3 bases and J lost 1 base. The CDR3 loop is CASSDGTGGSYEQYF. CDR3 sequence (DNA): TGTGCCAGCAGTGACGGGACAGGTGGGTCCTACGAGCAGTACTTC.

This clone was seen a few times. The chain employs TRBV4-3 and TRBJ2-7; D call uncertain. The germline V and J ends were trimmed by 1 base and 0 bases, with 10 bases remaining between them. This CDR3 has 15 residues. The V gene's germline CDR1 is LGHNA and CDR2 YSLEER. CDR3 sequence reads: CASSQGALDSYEQYF. The CDR3 DNA reads TGCGCCAGCAGCCAAGGGGCACTTGACTCCTACGAGCAGTACTTC.

The chain carries TRBV19 and TRBJ1-1; the match to TRBD1 covers 8 bases. V lost 4 bases and J lost 1; bases outside the gene matches: 20. CDR1 is LNHDA, CDR2 SQIVND, per germline (reference sequence). This CDR3 comprises 20 residues. Written as DNA, the CDR3 is TGTGCCAGTAGTACCCATCGGACAGGGTGGGTTTCTGCACAGAACACTGAAGCTTTCTTT. This sequence encodes CASSTHRTGWVSAQNTEAFF.

The chain recombines TRBV7-6 with TRBJ2-1, with 9 bases identical to TRBD2. The CDR3 has 16 amino acids. Unmatched junction bases numbered 9, after V lost 5 bases and J lost 4 bases. Germline V gene sequence: CDR1 SGHVS, CDR2 FNYEAQ. The CDR3 bases are TGTGCCAGCAGCCCCATCTGGCTAGCGGGGTACAATGAGCAGTTCTTC. Amino acids: CASSPIWLAGYNEQFF. Full variable domain (remainder filled in from reference TRBV7-6 and TRBJ2-1): GAGVSQSPRYKVTKRGQDVALRCDPISGHVSLYWYRQALGQGPEFLTYFNYEAQQDKSGLPNDRFSAERPEGSISTLTIQRTEQRDSAMYRCASSPIWLAGYNEQFFGPGTRLTVL.

The chain uses TRBV27 and TRBJ1-5; TRBD1 is a possible D gene (5 bases). The CDR3 covers 13 residues. The germline CDR1 and CDR2 sequences are MNHEY and SMNVEV (reference sequence). The V end lost 6 bases, the J end lost 9 bases, and 15 bases lay between the germline ends. CDR3 amino acids: CASSPGSGGPQHF. CDR3 in DNA: TGTGCCAGCAGCCCAGGGAGCGGGGGGCCCCAGCATTTT.

J is TRBJ2-4 and V is TRBV7-9, with D possibly TRBD2 on 5 matching bases. CDR1 SEHNR and CDR2 FQNEAQ come from the germline V gene (reference sequence). The CDR3 is 14 amino acids. V was trimmed by 5 bases and J by 4 bases, leaving 12 bases between them. The CDR3 reads CASSPIGNKNIQYF. The CDR3 nucleotides read TGTGCCAGCAGCCCAATCGGGAATAAAAACATTCAGTACTTC.

This clone was counted a few times. The V gene is TRBV10-1, the J gene TRBJ2-7, with D perhaps TRBD2 (5 bases). This CDR3 comprises 17 residues. Trimming pared 0 bases from V and 0 bases from J, leaving 15 bases between. Germline V lookup: CDR1 WNHNN, CDR2 SYGVQD (reference sequence). The CDR3 region has the DNA TGCGCCAGCAGTGAGTCGAGGGCGCCCCCCAGCTCCTACGAGCAGTACGTC. Translated: CASSESRAPPSSYEQYV.

This chain connects TRBV10-3 to TRBJ2-7; 10 nucleotides match TRBD2. The CDR3 has 15 residues. J was trimmed by 7 bases and V by 5 bases; bases with no gene match: 11. CDR1 ENHRY and CDR2 SYGVKD come from the germline V gene. The CDR3 DNA sequence: TGTGCCATCAGTTTGTCTAGCGGGAGCCTTGGGGAGCAGTACGTC. Amino acids: CAISLSSGSLGEQYV.

V and J are TRBV2 and TRBJ1-2; possible D gene TRBD1, 5 bases. The germline CDR1 and CDR2 sequences are SNHLY and FYNNEI. The V end was cut by 6 bases, the J end by 7 bases, with 12 bases between. The CDR3 is 12 residues long. DNA of the CDR3: TGTGCCAGCAGCCAACCGGGGGGTGGCTACACCTTC. It yields the protein CASSQPGGGYTF.

The chain couples TRBV4-1 to TRBJ2-1, with TRBD2 as a possible D gene (5 bases). CDR1 and CDR2 (germline): MGHRA, YSYEKL. The germline V and J ends were trimmed by 0 bases and 3 bases, with 9 bases remaining between them. The CDR3 totals 15 residues. DNA for the CDR3: TGCGCCAGCAGCCAAGAACTAGTAATCTACAATGAGCAGTTCTTC. Amino acids: CASSQELVIYNEQFF.

The chain links TRBV24-1 to TRBJ2-3, with D uncertain. With 2 bases removed from V and 3 bases from J, the gap between germline ends came to 2 bases. Per germline, CDR1 KGHDR and CDR2 SFDVKD. CDR3 length: 12 amino acids. CDR3 protein: CATSDSTDTQYF. CDR3 in DNA: TGTGCCACCAGTGATTCAACAGATACGCAGTATTTT.

The CDR3 loop reads CASSLDGVTYNSPLHF. Written as DNA, the CDR3 is TGCGCCAGCAGCTTGGACGGGGTTACCTATAATTCACCCCTCCACTTT. The chain combines TRBV5-1 with TRBJ1-6; no clear D gene. Trimming removed 0 bases at V and 2 bases at J, with 9 bases between. The CDR3 is made up of 16 amino acids. Germline CDR1 and CDR2: SGHRS and YFSETQ.

V usage is TRBV11-3 and J usage is TRBJ2-4; D remains ambiguous. Trimming removed 2 bases from V and 0 bases from J, with 8 bases in between. Germline-derived CDR1 and CDR2 are SGHNT and YENEEA. CDR3 length: 15 residues. The CDR3 DNA reads as TGTGCCAGCAGCTTATCCGGTCTAGCCAAAAACATTCAGTACTTC. Translating gives CASSLSGLAKNIQYF.

The V gene is TRBV24-1, the J gene TRBJ2-1; D is uncertain. V lost 3 bases to trimming and J lost 0 bases, with 8 bases between them. CDR3 length: 15 amino acids. Per germline, CDR1 KGHDR and CDR2 SFDVKD. The DNA of the CDR3 is TGTGCCACCAGTGATCCGCTGAGCTCCTACAATGAGCAGTTCTTC. Its protein product is CATSDPLSSYNEQFF.

The chain employs TRBV7-8 and TRBJ1-2; D is undetermined. The CDR3 runs to 17 residues. With 1 base removed from V and 4 bases from J, the gap between germline ends came to 19 bases. Germline CDR1 is SGHVS and CDR2 is FQNEAQ. The CDR3 sequence: CASSLDRQAPFSYGYTF. CDR3 DNA sequence: TGTGCCAGCAGCTTAGACCGGCAGGCCCCTTTCTCCTATGGCTACACCTTC.

The genes are TRBV6-5 and TRBJ2-7, with D perhaps matching TRBD1 (5 bases). This CDR3 has 13 amino acids. Germline V gene data show CDR1 as MNHEY and CDR2 as SVGAGI. V was clipped by 6 bases and J by 6 bases, with 15 bases between them. The CDR3 region is CASSPMGRGEQYF. CDR3 bases: TGTGCCAGCAGCCCGATGGGGCGTGGCGAGCAGTACTTC.

The chain uses TRBV6-2 or TRBV6-3 and TRBJ2-1; tentatively, D is TRBD1 (5 bases). Germline loops: CDR1 MNHEY, CDR2 SVGEGT. CDR3 length: 17 residues. Trimming pared 3 bases from V and 0 bases from J, leaving 15 bases between. The CDR3 region is CASSYPGWVDSYNEQFF. The DNA for the CDR3 is TGTGCCAGCAGTTATCCAGGGTGGGTGGACTCCTACAATGAGCAGTTCTTC.